Detailed here is one T cell receptor beta chain. Germline V lookup: CDR1 KGHSH, CDR2 LQKENI. This CDR3 has 14 residues. V was pared by 1 base and J by 2 bases, with 8 bases between. The data derive from a study of blood T cell repertoires in COVID-19. Original methodology: Using reference gene primer amplification, nucleated cell counts were estimated. The method was immunoSEQ multiplex PCR; TCRdb's version includes in-frame clones alone and lacks a portion of them. V and J calls plus clone size are reproduced from that table; the DNA served to infer D and trimming. The data show tens of thousands of clones, 87% seen once.

This sequence joins TRBV18 and TRBJ2-5; D possibly corresponds to TRBD1 (6 bases). Sequenced sample: peripheral blood. This receptor was taken from a woman older than 75 with acute or convalescent COVID-19. This chain's CDR3 is CASSPQRGQETQYF. The CDR3, as DNA: TGTGCCAGCTCACCACAGAGGGGGCAAGAGACCCAGTACTTC.